This T cell receptor (beta chain) is from a study of a mutant IDH1 vaccine in newly diagnosed glioma. Study details: Sex distribution of treated patients was roughly 62% male and around 40% female; mean age was 40.4 years. Whole-study results and caveats: Seemingly, top peripheral T cell clonotype changes bore no relation to pseudoprogression.

Points on this clone: Its antigen remains unknown.

This table comes from immunoSEQ multiplex PCR, and its TCRdb copy is limited to in-frame clones, with some not included. Seen here are more than 30,000 clones, around 81% observed once, and the top ten hold 25% to 35%. Documented time point: week 47, end of study. With topical imiquimod, each dose of the vaccine consisted of 300 ug of mutant IDH1 20-mer peptide. New IDH1-mutant, ATRX-lost WHO grade 3 or 4 astrocytomas occurred in donors. Deletions cut 0 bases from V and 6 bases from J, with 17 bases between. The CDR3 covers 15 residues. In germline, CDR1 is GTSNPN, CDR2 SVGIG (reference sequence). The source material was PBMCs, sampled from a glioma patient whose treatment included an IDH1 peptide vaccine. This TCR came from a man aged 25 to 45 with glioma. V usage is TRBV30 and J usage is TRBJ1-2; possibly TRBD1 for D (6 bases). CDR3 protein: CAWSVFGRGKDGYTF. CDR3 coding DNA: TGTGCCTGGAGTGTATTTGGCAGGGGAAAGGATGGCTACACCTTC.